This TCR beta chain was retrieved from a study of T-cell reconstitution after alpha-beta-depleted transplantation in children. Study findings and constraints: Once a year had passed after transplant, T-cell counts and diversity came mostly from newly produced T cells. Day-60 TCRbeta diversity that was high in some patients was derived from surviving recipient T cells and thymic progenitors. As was reported, about two months after transplant, alpha-beta T cells came from several hundred expanded graft clones.

Preparation of the TCRbeta library was carried out with unique molecular identifiers. MiXCR, run by TCRdb on the PCR reads, gives a single entry per CDR3 protein. The table includes roughly 340,000 distinct CDR3 sequences, 15% to 20% detected once. As concerns this clonotype: What it binds is not known.

The source was PBMCs, mostly from graft donor cells, collected 360 days after TCRalphabeta/CD19-depleted stem cell transplant. This TCR derives from a male patient between 2 and 10 years old who had a stem cell transplant for acute lymphoblastic leukemia, so the T cells may come from the graft donor.

The chain's CDR3 is CASSSAGVAYNEQFF. The CDR3 DNA follows: TGTGCCAGCAGCTCAGCGGGAGTCGCCTACAATGAGCAGTTCTTC. The chain employs TRBV5-6 and TRBJ2-1, with 8 bases identical to TRBD2. The CDR3 runs 15 residues. Germline V gene lookup returns CDR1 SGHDT and CDR2 YYEEEE. V lost 3 bases, J lost 2 bases, and 4 bases stayed unmatched.